This TCR beta chain is from a study of blood T cell repertoires in COVID-19. On the study more broadly: PBMCs, B-cell-depleted T cells, or T cells were the source of the cDNA or gDNA that made up the material.

Original data processing: Nucleated cell number was recorded as an estimate derived from reference gene primer amplification. Repertoires were generated with immunoSEQ multiplex PCR, while TCRdb's copy carries only in-frame clones and drops some. V, J and clone size derive from that table, while D and trimming were established from the DNA sequence. The table includes about 170,000 clones, 88% detected once. CDR1 is SGHAT and CDR2 is FQNNGV in the germline V gene. J was trimmed by 2 bases and V by 5 bases; bases with no gene match: 4. The CDR3 sequence is 16 residues long. The specimen sequenced was peripheral blood. The genes are TRBV11-2 and TRBJ2-3; 13 nucleotides align to TRBD2. The sequence was collected from a man aged 45 to 65 who had recovered from COVID-19. The CDR3 protein is CASSPGLAGPTDTQYF. DNA for the CDR3: TGTGCCAGCAGCCCGGGACTAGCGGGGCCCACAGATACGCAGTATTTT.